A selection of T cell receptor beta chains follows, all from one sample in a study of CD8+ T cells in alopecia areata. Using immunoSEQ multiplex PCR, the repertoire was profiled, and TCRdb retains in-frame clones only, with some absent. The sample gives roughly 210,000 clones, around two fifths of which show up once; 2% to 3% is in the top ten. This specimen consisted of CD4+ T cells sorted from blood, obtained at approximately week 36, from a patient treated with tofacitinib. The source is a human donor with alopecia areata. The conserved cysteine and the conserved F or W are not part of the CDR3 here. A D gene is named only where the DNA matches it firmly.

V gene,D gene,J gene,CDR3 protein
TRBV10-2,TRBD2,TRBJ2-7,ATLHSGTSGYEQY
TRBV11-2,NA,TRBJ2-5,ASSLELDTTQETQY
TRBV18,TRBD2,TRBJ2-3,ASSPMGLAASDTQY
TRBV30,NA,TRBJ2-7,AWSVGNTYEQY
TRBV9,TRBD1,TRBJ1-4,ASSLPGQGNEKLF
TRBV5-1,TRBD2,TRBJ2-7,ASSLASGSGYEQY
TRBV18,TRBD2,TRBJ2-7,ASSPFTGGPFEQY
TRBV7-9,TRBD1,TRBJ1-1,ASSSGQGDTEAF
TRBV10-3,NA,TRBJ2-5,AISERDPSGETQY
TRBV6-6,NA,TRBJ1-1,ASSRLTANTEAF
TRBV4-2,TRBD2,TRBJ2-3,ASSLLLAGVSTDTQY
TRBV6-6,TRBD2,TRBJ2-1,ASSSTSGDNEQF
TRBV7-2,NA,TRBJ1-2,ASSLVRVGTGGYT
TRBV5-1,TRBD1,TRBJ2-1,ASSYSGQGVNEQF
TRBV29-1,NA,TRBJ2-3,SVDPVESTDTQY
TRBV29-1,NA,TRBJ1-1,SVEGGIGTEAF
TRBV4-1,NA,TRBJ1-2,ASSQGTGNYGYT
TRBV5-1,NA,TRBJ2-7,ASSLVGWGNLDYEQY
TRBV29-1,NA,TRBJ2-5,SVGVGSETQY
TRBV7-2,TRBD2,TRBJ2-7,ASSLASTSGSSYEQY
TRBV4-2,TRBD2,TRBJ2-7,ASSLGTSEYEQY
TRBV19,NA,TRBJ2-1,ASSIRHEQF
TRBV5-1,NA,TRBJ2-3,ASSLSSGTDTQY
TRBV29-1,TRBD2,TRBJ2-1,SVEGLAGHNEQF
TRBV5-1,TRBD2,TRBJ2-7,ASRAGGPGEQY
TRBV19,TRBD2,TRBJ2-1,ASSTPGLAGWGPYNEQF
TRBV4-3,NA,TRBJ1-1,ASSHTGGGEAF
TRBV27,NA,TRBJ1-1,ASSHAREAREAF
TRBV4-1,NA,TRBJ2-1,ASSLSSSSYNEQF
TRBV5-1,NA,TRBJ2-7,ASSLNVGSSYEQY
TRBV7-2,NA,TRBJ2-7,ASSGPSTASDEQY
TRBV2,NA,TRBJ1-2,ASSVGEYGYT
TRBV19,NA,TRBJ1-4,ASSMRGSDEKLF
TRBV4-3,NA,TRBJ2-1,ASSHQGLPRTHEQF
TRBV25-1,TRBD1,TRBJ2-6,ASSAPTGAVGANVLT
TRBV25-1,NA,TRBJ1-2,ASSVDRYGYT
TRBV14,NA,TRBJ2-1,ASSQVIRGEQF
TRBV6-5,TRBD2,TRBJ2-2,ASGWTSANTGELF
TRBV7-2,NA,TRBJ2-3,ASSPDRVADTDTQY
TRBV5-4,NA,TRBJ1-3,ASSSLEGGSGNTIY
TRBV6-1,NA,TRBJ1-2,ASRDSTNYGYT
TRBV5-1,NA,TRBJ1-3,ASSSQGPGNTIY
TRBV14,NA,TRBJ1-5,ASSPLTGTPKQPQH
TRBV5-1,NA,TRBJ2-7,ASSSTSRDEQY
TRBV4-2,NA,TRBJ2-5,ASSQVTPPRTQY
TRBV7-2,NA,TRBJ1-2,ASGTQGYYGYT
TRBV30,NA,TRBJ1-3,AWSVLEGLFSGNTIY
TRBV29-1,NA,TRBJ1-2,SVEVGYGYT
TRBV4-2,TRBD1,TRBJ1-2,AIGTGGIYGYT
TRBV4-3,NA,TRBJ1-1,ASSQDRQGWVNTEAF
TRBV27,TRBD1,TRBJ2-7,ASSKTGWREQY